The clone carrying this T cell receptor (beta chain) came up once. This entry is derived from a study of T cell responses to AZD1222 COVID-19 vaccine. Method: immunoSEQ multiplex PCR; TCRdb's copy keeps in-frame clones and lacks some. The table includes over 150,000 clones, approximately 90% detected once. The CDR3 has 15 residues. Per germline, CDR1 SGHRS and CDR2 YFSETQ. Trimming removed 4 bases from V and 2 bases from J; junction bases left unmatched: 3. This sequence was found in an adult in good health. The specimen was peripheral blood, collected on day 0 of AZD1222 vaccination. The chain joins TRBV5-1 to TRBJ2-2; 9 bases align to TRBD1. The CDR3 loop reads CASSPTGGNTGELFF. The CDR3 DNA follows: TGCGCCAGCAGCCCTACAGGGGGCAACACCGGGGAGCTGTTTTTT.